This TCR beta chain was sequenced in a study of T cells after yellow fever vaccination. The overall study: Fractions low in cell number were prepared with SMART-Seq v4 Ultra Low Input.

This clonotype occurred a few times. Antigen unknown. TCRdb processed the 5' RACE reads anew with MiXCR; each CDR3 protein has one entry. Of 150,000 to 200,000 distinct CDR3 sequences in the sample, 11% were seen once. Study-level results: Although most clonotypes did not, a small share appeared in both CD4 and CD8 compartments. Peaking on day 5 versus 15, the secondary response was faster but weaker.

The CDR3 extends over 14 amino acids. The germline V and J ends were trimmed by 5 bases and 5 bases, with 15 bases remaining between them. The sequences come from CD8+ T cells sorted from PBMCs, collected 15 days after the yellow fever booster vaccination. This receptor was identified in a man younger than 35 who received the YFV17D yellow fever vaccine. The chain combines TRBV12-3 or TRBV12-4 with TRBJ1-1; D is unclear. The CDR3 bases are TGTGCCAGCAGTCCGGGGAGTATGGGGACTGAAGCTTTCTTT. Its translation: CASSPGSMGTEAFF.